This T cell receptor (beta chain) was obtained from a study of CD8 T cells in ankylosing spondylitis. The V and J ends lost 5 bases and 2 bases respectively, with 13 bases between them. The germline gives CDR1 DFQATT, CDR2 SNEGSKA (reference sequence). This CDR3 region has 13 residues. TCRdb re-analysed the 5' RACE reads in MiXCR, keeping a single row per CDR3 protein. This table has 150,000 or so distinct CDR3 sequences, around a tenth appearing once. The TCR originated in a female donor with ankylosing spondylitis or in good health (not recorded which). J is TRBJ2-7 and V is TRBV20-1; D possibly matches TRBD1 or TRBD2 (5 bases each). The sequenced sample was blood, either unsorted or a sorted T cell fraction (not recorded which). CDR3 loop: CSAPPEGTYEQYF. DNA of the CDR3: TGCAGTGCTCCCCCCGAGGGGACCTACGAGCAGTACTTC.